This TCR beta chain was sequenced in a study of cytomegalovirus exposure and HLA in healthy donors. At the level of the study: T cells numbering 150 million to 200 million yielded approximately 120 million unique TCR beta sequences in an earlier analysis. The study, taken as a whole, reports: Likely technical artifact: a cluster of highly shared sequence variants.

Germline CDR1 reads SGHAT; CDR2 reads FQNNGV. V dropped 1 base and J dropped 1 base, with 10 bases sitting between them. The CDR3 length is 15 residues. Concerning this clone: Its antigen is currently unknown.

Researchers ran the PCR with 60 Vbeta and 13 Jbeta primers. Methods used by the authors: A follow-up analysis tallied about 80 million unique TCR beta chains, some 11 million shared. Profiling relied on immunoSEQ multiplex PCR, and the TCRdb table lists in-frame clones only, not all of them. From that table come the V and J calls and clone size; the DNA was used to work out D and trimming. The table includes approximately 210,000 clones, about nine tenths detected once. The sequence came from a man aged 25 to 40 in good health and CMV-seronegative. Sequenced material: PBMCs. The genes are TRBV11-2 and TRBJ2-5; no firm D call. The DNA for the CDR3 is TGTGCCAGCAGCTTAGTCCCAGGTTCCCAAGAGACCCAGTACTTC. It translates to CASSLVPGSQETQYF.